This TCR beta chain was observed in a study of blood T cell repertoires in COVID-19. Study-level background: The study drew acute and convalescent COVID-19 samples from the United States, Italy and Spain. Nucleic acid was either cDNA or gDNA, and it came from T cells, B-cell-depleted T cells, or PBMCs.

Original handling: Reference gene primer amplification gave estimated nucleated cell counts. TCRdb keeps only in-frame clones here, not all; method: immunoSEQ multiplex PCR. V, J and clone size are taken as reported in that table, and D and trimming were inferred from the DNA itself. The table lists 85,000 to 90,000 clones, 86% of them singletons. Unmatched junction bases numbered 4, after V lost 2 bases and J lost 3 bases. The CDR3 sequence is 15 residues long. Looked up from germline, CDR1 is SGDLS and CDR2 is YYNGEE. The chain uses TRBV9 and TRBJ2-1; 8 bases match TRBD1. The TCR comes from a human donor in a cohort sampled during active COVID-19. Sequenced sample: peripheral blood. CDR3 sequence (DNA): TGTGCCAGCAGCGTGGACAGGGCTAACTACAATGAGCAGTTCTTC. It translates to CASSVDRANYNEQFF.